This T cell receptor beta chain comes out of a study of T-cell memory formation after mild COVID-19 (dated by TCRdb to the early 2020s). At the level of the whole study: Most TCR sequence clusters were specific to one of the two donors. T-cell clones expanding and contracting after mild COVID-19 in a couple of donors were tracked by longitudinal TCRalpha and TCRbeta repertoire sequencing. The cohort comprised two young, previously healthy adult volunteers, one female and one male.

TCRdb lists the instrument as Illumina NovaSeq 6000. cDNA libraries for TCRalpha and TCRbeta were prepared by 5'RACE using constant-segment primers, with sample barcodes and unique molecular identifiers added. RNA was extracted from every sample with Trizol reagent. Library amplification was performed in two PCR steps, and a second sample barcode and Illumina TruSeq adapters were introduced in the second step. Sequencing of the libraries was done on an Illumina NovaSeq, producing 2 x 150 bp paired-end reads. On the study's bioinformatics: Reads were demultiplexed and collapsed into UMI-guided consensus sequences with migec v1.2.7. With mixcr v2.1.11, UMI consensuses were aligned to TRA and TRB V and J templates and assembled into clonotypes. Expanded or contracted clonotypes were those called significant by both edgeR and NoisET, with noise models trained on biological replicates. For edgeR calls, a false discovery rate-adjusted p below 0.01 and a log2 fold-change threshold of 1 were applied. As an exploratory analysis of dynamics, max-normalized trajectories of the 1000 most abundant clonotypes were examined with PCA combined with hierarchical clustering. The CD4 or CD8 phenotype of responding clones was assigned using the separately sequenced CD4+ and CD8+ repertoires. TCRdb took the public reads, trimmed them with fastp at Q25, ran MiXCR for clone calling and kept in-frame beta chains. Rows are unified per CDR3 protein, each entry keeping the most common DNA and genes. Here the V and J calls rest on TCRdb's processing, not on the authors' analysis. This sample is represented by about 410,000 distinct CDR3 sequences; more than 15% of them were singletons. About a fifth of the sample is held by the ten biggest clonotypes.

V was cut back by 6 bases and J by 6 bases, leaving a gap of 18 bases between them. The CDR3 measures 15 amino acids from cysteine to phenylalanine. Of all the DNA, just the CDR3 is kept, 45 bases in frame from base 1. CDR1 and CDR2, per the germline V gene, are MNHEY and SVGEGT. The research as a whole found: The detection of some responding clones in pre-infection memory suggests that pre-existing cross-reactive memory T cells joined the SARS-CoV-2 response. Contracting CD4+ clones were found mainly in CM and EM memory subsets, while CD8+ clones were enriched in EMRA. The study covered only a couple of mild cases, and larger cohorts including severe cases with pre-infection samples were considered necessary. SARS-CoV-2 specificity of the second-wave clones peaking on day 37 was not confirmed. From day 15 to 85, contracting clones showed balanced CD4/CD8 phenotypes, whereas a second wave of clones that expanded from day 15 to 37 leaned towards CD4+.

The table lists this clonotype with a few counts. This clone's antigen is unknown. Base qualities are not at hand, and no much larger clone is one base apart. PBMCs were isolated by Ficoll-Paque density gradient centrifugation. Sequenced: PBMCs or a T cell subset sorted from them (not recorded which). The receptor comes from a man younger than 35 who had mild COVID-19 (a few samples of this study predate the infection). The sample titles of this study are shuffled in the database, so cell type and time point are left out; the donor was told from shared clones. This chain is built from TRBV6-2 or TRBV6-3 and TRBJ1-5, with TRBD1 as a weak D call on 5 bases. CDR3 sequence: CASRTRLGGIQPQHF. The bases read TGTGCCAGCAGGACAAGATTGGGGGGGATTCAGCCCCAGCATTTT.